The 26 T cell receptor beta chains presented below share a single source sample, sequenced in a study of T cells in Graves' hyperthyroidism and ophthalmopathy. Authors of the study amplified TCR beta CDR3 regions from RNA transcripts. In the first-round RT-PCR of the TCR CDR3, the HTBI primer set was used. MiXCR, run by TCRdb on the multiplex PCR reads, gives a single entry per CDR3 protein. The table has around 280,000 distinct CDR3 sequences, roughly an eighth seen once. The material sequenced was blood. These receptors all stem from a woman aged 40 to 55 with Graves' hyperthyroidism.

The sample holds many counts of this clonotype. This chain joins TRBV6-2 or TRBV6-3 and TRBJ2-1; 12 nucleotides match TRBD2. Germline V gene data show CDR1 as MNHEY and CDR2 as SVGEGT. The trim removed 6 bases at V and 5 bases at J, leaving 5 bases unmatched. The CDR3 totals 15 residues. The DNA for the CDR3 is TGTGCCAGCAGGATCCTAGCGGGAGGGAACAATGAGCAGTTCTTC. Its protein is CASRILAGGNNEQFF.

Comments on this clonotype: Being one base from a much bigger clone, this may be a read error. J is TRBJ2-3 and V is TRBV7-9; 8 positions agree with TRBD2. Germline V gives CDR1 SEHNR, CDR2 FQNEAQ (reference sequence). CDR3 length equals 16 residues. The V gene end was trimmed by 1 base and the J gene end by 3 bases; junction bases not matched to a gene: 6. The CDR3 sequence is CASSLGSGSLTDTQYF. The CDR3 DNA reads TGTGCCAGCAGCTTAGGAAGCGGGAGTTTAACAGATACGCAGTATTTT.

This clonotype was observed many times. The rearrangement joins TRBV14 to TRBJ1-2; no clear D gene. The length of the CDR3 is 13 residues. The V end was cut by 3 bases, the J end by 4 bases, with 9 bases between. From germline, CDR1 is SGHDN and CDR2 FVKESK. The CDR3 DNA reads TGTGCCAGCAGCCATGGAAGCATCTATGGCTACACCTTC. It yields the protein CASSHGSIYGYTF.

The rearrangement joins TRBV7-9 to TRBJ2-6; a possible D gene is TRBD1 (5 bases). The CDR3 is 14 amino acids. CDR1 SEHNR and CDR2 FQNEAQ come from the germline V gene (reference sequence). Trimming stripped 4 bases from V and 3 bases from J, with 7 bases between. As DNA, the CDR3 is TGTGCCAGCAGCTCAGGGAATGGGGCCAACGTCCTGACTTTC. It codes for CASSSGNGANVLTF.

This clonotype was observed at least ten times. The chain uses TRBV7-2 and TRBJ2-7, with 12 bases fitting TRBD2. The CDR3 consists of 16 residues. J was trimmed by 6 bases and V by 4 bases; bases with no gene match: 10. Germline lookup yields CDR1 SGHTA and CDR2 FQGNSA. The CDR3 nucleotides are TGTGCCAGCAGCTCCCTAGCGGGAGGGCCTCTCGGCGAGCAGTACTTC. It is translated as CASSSLAGGPLGEQYF.

The chain is built from TRBV7-6 and TRBJ2-5; TRBD2 matches 9 bases. The V segment lost 3 bases and the J segment 2 bases; nucleotides outside the gene matches: 25. The CDR3 loop spans 22 amino acids. Germline CDR1 is SGHVS and CDR2 is FNYEAQ. CDR3 in DNA: TGTGCCAGCAGCTTGGGCGGGAGGGCCGGTACGGGTGTGTCTCCCTCACAAGAGACCCAGTACTTC. This gives the protein CASSLGGRAGTGVSPSQETQYF.

This clonotype was detected a few times. The rearrangement uses TRBV19 and TRBJ1-3; no clear D gene. The V end was cut by 7 bases, the J end by 0 bases, with 7 bases between. This CDR3 has 13 residues. CDR1 is LNHDA, CDR2 SQIVND, per germline (reference sequence). The CDR3 DNA is TGTGCCAGTACGGTGGACTCTGGAAACACCATATATTTT. This sequence encodes CASTVDSGNTIYF.

This clonotype was detected ten times or more. The chain links TRBV7-2 to TRBJ1-5; D ambiguous. The CDR3 runs to 15 residues. CDR1 is SGHTA and CDR2 is FQGNSA in the germline V gene. Between the trimmed V and J ends, which lost 0 bases and 3 bases, there was a span of 9 bases. CDR3 nucleotide sequence: TGTGCCAGCAGCTTAGCAGGACCCAACAATCAGCCCCAGCATTTT. Residues: CASSLAGPNNQPQHF. The full variable domain, completed using reference TRBV7-2 and TRBJ1-5, is GAGVSQSPSNKVTEKGKDVELRCDPISGHTALYWYRQSLGQGLEFLIYFQGNSAPDKSGLPSDRFSAERTGGSVSTLTIQRTQQEDSAVYLCASSLAGPNNQPQHFGDGTRLSIL.

The chain couples TRBV7-9 to TRBJ2-3, with a possible D match to TRBD1 (6 bases). Germline V gene lookup returns CDR1 SEHNR and CDR2 FQNEAQ (reference sequence). The V gene lost 5 bases and the J gene lost 1 base, with 13 bases spanning the gap. This CDR3 spans 15 amino acids. The CDR3 coding sequence is TGTGCCAGCAGCCCAACAGGGCCGGGCACAGATACGCAGTATTTT. Protein product: CASSPTGPGTDTQYF.

J is TRBJ1-4 and V is TRBV20-1; no definite D call. Per germline, CDR1 DFQATT and CDR2 SNEGSKA (reference sequence). Trimming cost V 6 bases and J 0 bases, with 11 bases left between them. This CDR3 is 14 amino acids long. The CDR3 DNA follows: TGCAGTGCCACTCCAGACGCAACTAATGAAAAACTGTTTTTT. Protein: CSATPDATNEKLFF.

CDR3 loop: CASGLAGDSALSSYEQYF. The CDR3 nucleotides are TGTGCCAGTGGACTAGCGGGGGACTCAGCTCTTAGCTCCTACGAGCAGTACTTC. The rearrangement links TRBV19 to TRBJ2-7, with 13 bases identical to TRBD2. From germline, CDR1 is LNHDA and CDR2 SQIVND (reference sequence). This CDR3 spans 18 amino acids. The V segment lost 8 bases and the J segment 0 bases; nucleotides outside the gene matches: 13.

The sample holds many counts of this clonotype. The chain joins TRBV28 to TRBJ1-2; D unresolved. The V end was cut by 3 bases, the J end by 8 bases, with 7 bases between. CDR3 length: 11 amino acids. Germline lookup yields CDR1 MDHEN and CDR2 SYDVKM. The CDR3 DNA follows: TGTGCCAGCAGTTTGGAACAGGGCTACACCTTC. Protein product: CASSLEQGYTF.

This clonotype was detected many times. V usage is TRBV5-6 and J usage is TRBJ2-2, with TRBD1 as a possible D gene (6 bases). Germline values: CDR1 SGHDT, CDR2 YYEEEE. V lost 1 base and J 3 bases, leaving 10 bases between the germline ends. CDR3 length: 15 amino acids. CDR3 protein: CASSLYRVDTGELFF. The CDR3 DNA sequence: TGTGCCAGCAGCTTGTACAGGGTAGACACCGGGGAGCTGTTTTTT.

The CDR3 DNA sequence: TGTGCCAGTAGTCCGACAGGGACCTACGAGCAGTACTTC. The encoded protein is CASSPTGTYEQYF. The rearrangement uses TRBV19 and TRBJ2-7; 7 bases are shared with TRBD1. The CDR3 has 13 residues. Germline V lookup: CDR1 LNHDA, CDR2 SQIVND (reference sequence). The V and J ends lost 5 bases and 2 bases, in that order; junction bases with no gene match: 3.

This clonotype was observed many times. The V gene is TRBV27, the J gene TRBJ1-2; 9 bases map to TRBD1. CDR1 is MNHEY, CDR2 SMNVEV, per germline (reference sequence). This CDR3 has 15 residues. Trimming removed 7 bases from V and 7 bases from J; junction bases left unmatched: 13. The CDR3 bases are TGTGCCAGCAAGTTCCGACAGGGGGTATTGGGTGGCTACACCTTC. It encodes CASKFRQGVLGGYTF.

A remark on this clonotype: Given a much more abundant clone one base away, this may be a read error. The chain employs TRBV27 and TRBJ2-7; possible D gene TRBD2, 5 bases. The CDR3 covers 12 residues. CDR1 and CDR2 from the germline V gene are MNHEY and SMNVEV (reference sequence). Trimming removed 4 bases from V and 7 bases from J, with 11 bases in between. This CDR3 is CASSSIRREQYF. The DNA of the CDR3 is TGTGCCAGCAGTTCTATAAGGAGGGAGCAGTACTTC.

The rearrangement uses TRBV2 and TRBJ2-3; no clear D. Judging by the DNA end, TRBJ1-5 fits better; the J call may be wrong. The length of the CDR3 is 15 residues. Germline assignment: CDR1 SNHLY and CDR2 FYNNEI. For the CDR3, the DNA is TGTGCCAGCAGTGAAGAGGTCACTAGCACAGATACGCAGCATTTT. It encodes CASSEEVTSTDTQHF.

This clonotype was observed a handful of times. The rearrangement joins TRBV12-3 or TRBV12-4 to TRBJ2-1, with 13 bases matching TRBD2. This CDR3 comprises 15 residues. V was pared by 6 bases and J by 6 bases, with 5 bases of the junction left unmatched. CDR3: CASRLAGGPGNEQFF. The CDR3 DNA reads TGTGCCAGCAGACTAGCGGGAGGGCCGGGCAATGAGCAGTTCTTC.

This clonotype was detected a few times. V is TRBV5-1 and J is TRBJ2-7; D is unresolved. V lost 0 bases and J lost 5, with 6 bases in between. The CDR3 has 12 amino acids. Germline CDR1 SGHRS, CDR2 YFSETQ. CDR3 in amino acids: CASSLDNDEQYF. Written as DNA, the CDR3 is TGCGCCAGCAGCTTGGACAACGACGAGCAGTACTTC.

This clonotype was counted only a few times. This chain uses TRBV29-1 with TRBJ2-7; no definite D call. Trimming took 4 bases from V and 3 from J, leaving 7 bases between them. Germline values: CDR1 SQVTM, CDR2 ANQGSEA. The CDR3 runs to 11 residues. CDR3 in DNA: TGCAGCGTTGGACGGTACTACGAGCAGTACTTC. It encodes CSVGRYYEQYF.

The chain recombines TRBV27 with TRBJ1-4; D is undetermined. The CDR3 loop spans 16 amino acids. V was clipped by 0 bases and J by 0 bases, with 8 bases between them. CDR1 MNHEY and CDR2 SMNVEV come from the germline V gene (reference sequence). For the CDR3, the DNA is TGTGCCAGCAGTTTATCCCACTTTTCAACTAATGAAAAACTGTTTTTT. Translation: CASSLSHFSTNEKLFF.

The chain combines TRBV20-1 with TRBJ1-1; 11 nucleotides align to TRBD1. The junction had 9 bases not matched to a gene; V was cut back by 5 bases and J by 1 base. Germline V gene sequence: CDR1 DFQATT, CDR2 SNEGSKA (reference sequence). The CDR3 loop spans 16 amino acids. The CDR3 DNA is TGCAGTGCTCCGGATCGGACAGGGGGCTGGAACACTGAAGCTTTCTTT. As protein: CSAPDRTGGWNTEAFF.

This clonotype was counted ten times or more. The chain combines TRBV3-1 with TRBJ1-4, with 9 bases matching TRBD1. Looked up from germline, CDR1 is LGHDT and CDR2 is YNNKEL (reference sequence). This CDR3 region has 16 residues. The junction had 11 bases not matched to a gene; V was cut back by 4 bases and J by 8 bases. CDR3 in DNA: TGTGCCAGCAGCCCTTCGTCCGGGACAGGGAACGAAAAACTGTTTTTT. As protein: CASSPSSGTGNEKLFF.

There are a few counts of this clonotype. This rearrangement joins TRBV27 to TRBJ2-6; TRBD1 matches at 10 bases. Germline-derived CDR1 and CDR2 are MNHEY and SMNVEV (reference sequence). V was pared by 8 bases and J by 0 bases, with 28 bases of the junction left unmatched. This CDR3 spans 24 amino acids. In DNA, the CDR3 is TGTGCCAGCCCTCCCCGGGTAAAATTCGCCGACAGGGGGCGGGAACACTCTGGGGCCAACGTCCTGACTTTC. It translates to CASPPRVKFADRGREHSGANVLTF.

The CDR3: CASSPPRGRDTYNEQFF. DNA for the CDR3: TGTGCCAGCAGCCCCCCTCGGGGGAGGGACACCTACAATGAGCAGTTCTTC. This chain links TRBV3-1 with TRBJ2-1, with D maybe TRBD2 (7 bases). CDR1 LGHDT and CDR2 YNNKEL come from the germline V gene (reference sequence). Trimming removed 4 bases from V and 2 bases from J, with 18 bases in between. The CDR3 extends over 17 amino acids.

This clonotype came up many times. In DNA, the CDR3 is TGTGCCAACTCCCGGGCGGGAATGAACACTGAAGCTTTCTTT. Protein product: CANSRAGMNTEAFF. The genes are TRBV6-1 and TRBJ1-1, with D unclear. This CDR3 has 14 residues. V was clipped by 10 bases and J by 0 bases, with 15 bases between them. Germline assignment: CDR1 MNHNS and CDR2 SASEGT.